The clone carrying this T cell receptor beta chain has a count of ten or more. The TCR beta library used iRepertoire HTBI primers with Arm-PCR amplification of CDR3. TCRdb used MiXCR to reprocess the multiplex PCR reads, holding one entry per CDR3 protein. This table holds around 450,000 distinct CDR3 sequences, approximately 16% found once. This sample stems from a study of regulatory T cells in long-lasting Graves disease. This CDR3 comprises 15 residues. Losses at the gene ends were 4 bases for V and 0 bases for J; bases not matched to a gene: 5. Germline V lookup: CDR1 MNHEY, CDR2 SVGAGI. This sample's time point: newly diagnosed GD, antithyroid drugs for less than 3 months. From PBMCs, RNA was extracted and then used to make the TCR library. American Thyroid Association guidelines defined how Graves' disease was diagnosed. The data were also submitted as part of a second study, on T cells in Graves' hyperthyroidism and ophthalmopathy. That study adds: TCR CDR3 regions were first amplified by RT-PCR with HTBI primers.

The clonotype comes from a woman in her forties with Graves disease. This chain links TRBV6-5 with TRBJ1-1; 7 nucleotides match TRBD1. The sample was peripheral blood mononuclear cells (PBMCs), taken at new diagnosis, from a patient treated with antithyroid drugs. CDR3 in amino acids: CASSLQGFMNTEAFF. The DNA of the CDR3 is TGTGCCAGCAGTTTACAGGGGTTCATGAACACTGAAGCTTTCTTT.